Included here is one T cell receptor (beta chain) sequence, with context. The antigen is not known. Clones were sequenced by immunoSEQ multiplex PCR, and TCRdb holds only the in-frame ones, with some missing. There are about 120,000 clones in the sample; about 85% occur only once, and less than 4.5% lies in the top ten. This entry comes from a study of cytomegalovirus exposure and HLA in healthy donors. Study-wide context: Later analysis reported that the 110 or so validation repertoires shared the platform of the approximately 670 first-cohort repertoires.

The germline CDR1 and CDR2 sequences are SGHTA and FQGNSA. The length of the CDR3 is 18 residues. Trimming at V came to 8 bases and at J to 1 base, leaving 12 bases not matched to a gene. General study points: In vitro checks showed that a few CMV-associated chains really do target CMV antigens. Cytomegalovirus-associated status was assigned to more than 150 TCR beta chains. Reportedly, diagnosis of cytomegalovirus status by the classifier showed high specificity and sensitivity.

The specimen was PBMCs. The clonotype comes from a man between 18 and 29 years old in good health and CMV-seropositive. The chain combines TRBV7-2 with TRBJ2-7; 15 nucleotides match TRBD2. The chain's CDR3 is CASYRTSGGVFRSYEQYF. The CDR3 bases are TGTGCCAGCTACCGGACTAGCGGGGGGGTTTTTCGATCCTACGAGCAGTACTTC.